These 23 T cell receptor beta chains were all obtained from the same sample, sequenced in a study of technical replicates of blood from a few donors. Profiling relied on immunoSEQ multiplex PCR, and the TCRdb table lists in-frame clones only, not all of them. The sample holds 15,000 or so clones, roughly 86% seen once. The source material was PBMCs. These receptors were obtained from a human donor in good health.

The chain is built from TRBV29-1 and TRBJ2-2; TRBD2 matches 13 bases. CDR3 length: 17 amino acids. V shed 7 bases, J shed 3 bases, and the junction held 11 bases outside the gene matches. Germline CDR1 reads SQVTM; CDR2 reads ANQGSEA. CDR3 region: CSGRGLAGVGDTGELFF. The CDR3 bases are TGCAGCGGGCGTGGACTAGCGGGAGTCGGCGACACCGGGGAGCTGTTTTTT.

This clone occurred a few times. This chain joins TRBV4-1 and TRBJ1-1, with D hard to call. CDR3 length: 18 residues. CDR1 is MGHRA, CDR2 YSYEKL, per germline. Between the trimmed V and J ends, which lost 1 base and 3 bases, there was a span of 21 bases. The CDR3 nucleotides read TGCGCCAGCAGCCAAGCTCATAGTGGGAGTCCGGCGGACACTGAAGCTTTCTTT. This translates into CASSQAHSGSPADTEAFF.

This clone was counted between two and nine times. The V gene is TRBV4-2, the J gene TRBJ1-1, with 9 bases identical to TRBD1. V trimming: 5 bases; J trimming: 0 bases; junction bases outside the gene matches: 7. Germline-derived CDR1 and CDR2 are LGHNA and YNFKEQ. The length of the CDR3 is 16 residues. The CDR3 nucleotides read TGTGCCAGCAGCGAACAGGGGGCGAGGATGAACACTGAAGCTTTCTTT. The encoded protein is CASSEQGARMNTEAFF.

The chain is built from TRBV6-1 and TRBJ1-4; 10 bases map to TRBD1. This CDR3 comprises 15 residues. The trim removed 6 bases at V and 6 bases at J, leaving 7 bases unmatched. Germline V gene lookup returns CDR1 MNHNS and CDR2 SASEGT. Here the CDR3 reads CASRDRQGADEKLFF. DNA for the CDR3: TGTGCCAGCAGAGATCGACAGGGGGCGGATGAAAAACTGTTTTTT.

The genes are TRBV6-6 and TRBJ2-3, with TRBD2 identical over 11 bases. Trimming took 6 bases from V and 2 from J; bases not matched to a gene: 1. Germline lookup yields CDR1 MNHNY and CDR2 SVGAGI (reference sequence). The CDR3 is 14 residues long. The CDR3 region has the DNA TGTGCCAGCAGGACTAGCGGGACCACAGATACGCAGTATTTT. Translation: CASRTSGTTDTQYF.

The chain couples TRBV10-2 to TRBJ2-5, with D tentatively TRBD1 (5 bases). CDR1 is WSHSY, CDR2 SAAADI, per germline. V was trimmed by 2 bases and J by 1 base, leaving 5 bases between them. The CDR3 consists of 13 residues. For the CDR3, the DNA is TGCGCCAGCAGTGAGGACAGCCAAGAGACCCAGTACTTC. Translating gives CASSEDSQETQYF.

The chain has TRBV27 and TRBJ1-2; 9 positions agree with TRBD1. The CDR3 is 16 residues long. Unmatched junction bases numbered 14, after V lost 4 bases and J lost 8 bases. Per germline, CDR1 MNHEY and CDR2 SMNVEV (reference sequence). CDR3 in DNA: TGTGCCAGCAGTTATTCGGGACAGGGACCCGCAGAAGGCTACACCTTC. The encoded protein is CASSYSGQGPAEGYTF.

The table lists this clone with a count of one. In nucleotides, the CDR3 is TGTGCCAGCAGCTTCCCTCGTGCGGGAGAGGGAGAGACCCAGTACTTC. This gives the protein CASSFPRAGEGETQYF. The V call is TRBV5-4, the J call TRBJ2-5, with 7 bases matching TRBD2. J was trimmed by 4 bases and V by 2 bases; bases with no gene match: 11. Germline loops: CDR1 SGHNT, CDR2 YYREEE (reference sequence). The CDR3 totals 16 residues.

J is TRBJ2-7 and V is TRBV11-2; TRBD2 matches at 15 bases. The length of the CDR3 is 14 residues. The V gene's germline CDR1 is SGHAT and CDR2 FQNNGV. Trimming took 3 bases from V and 12 from J; bases not matched to a gene: 6. CDR3 sequence: CASSLTGLAGGLYF. DNA of the CDR3: TGTGCCAGCAGCTTGACGGGACTAGCGGGAGGCCTGTACTTC.

This clone appeared a few times. V gene TRBV28 combines with J gene TRBJ1-1; tentatively, D is TRBD1 (6 bases). This CDR3 has 13 amino acids. V dropped 3 bases and J dropped 7 bases, with 12 bases sitting between them. Germline V CDR1 and CDR2: MDHEN, SYDVKM. The CDR3 DNA reads TGTGCCAGCAGTTTGACAGGACCCTATGAAGCTTTCTTT. Translating gives CASSLTGPYEAFF.

This clone was seen just once. The chain uses TRBV16 and TRBJ2-1; no clear D. The CDR3 sequence is 14 residues long. CDR1 and CDR2 from the germline V gene are KGHSY and FQNENV. V was shortened by 5 bases and J by 6 bases, with 14 bases between the two germline ends. The CDR3 is CASSTRIRANEQFF. In nucleotides, the CDR3 is TGTGCCAGCAGCACCCGCATAAGAGCCAATGAGCAGTTCTTC. The whole variable domain, filled in from reference TRBV16 and TRBJ2-1, reads GEEVAQTPKHLVRGEGQKAKLYCAPIKGHSYVFWYQQVLKNEFKFLISFQNENVFDETGMPKERFSAKCLPNSPCSLEIQATKLEDSAVYFCASSTRIRANEQFFGPGTRLTVL.

The genes are TRBV27 and TRBJ1-1; D perhaps matches TRBD1 (6 bases). The length of the CDR3 is 15 residues. V lost 1 base to trimming and J lost 4 bases, with 13 bases between them. Germline values: CDR1 MNHEY, CDR2 SMNVEV (reference sequence). The CDR3 bases are TGTGCCAGCAGTTTATATGGGGGGGCGGGCACTGAAGCTTTCTTT. This gives the protein CASSLYGGAGTEAFF.

This sequence joins TRBV28 and TRBJ2-3, with a tentative D call TRBD2 (6 bases). The ends were cut back, 8 bases at V and 2 bases at J, with 8 bases in the middle. There are 12 residues in the CDR3. Germline CDR1 and CDR2: MDHEN and SYDVKM. The CDR3 sequence is CASRGYTDTQYF. The CDR3 bases are TGTGCCAGCCGGGGGTACACAGATACGCAGTATTTT.

The CDR3 coding sequence is TGTGCCTGGAGTAAGGGGAGGGGGGAGACCCAGTACTTC. Translated, it gives CAWSKGRGETQYF. V is TRBV30 and J is TRBJ2-5; possible D gene TRBD2, 7 bases. CDR1 and CDR2 from the germline V gene are GTSNPN and SVGIG (reference sequence). CDR3 length: 13 residues. V lost 2 bases to trimming and J lost 5 bases, with 12 bases between them.

A remark on this clone: Germline and junction disagree at one end, which may indicate a read error. Other DNA sequences in the sample encode the same CDR3. This chain links TRBV5-1 with TRBJ1-2; 11 nucleotides match TRBD1. Germline CDR1 and CDR2: SGHRS and YFSETQ. CDR3 length equals 17 residues. CDR3 sequence (DNA): TGCGCTAGCAGCCTGGCCCAGGACAGGGGGCGACATTATGGCTACACCTTC. Encoded protein: CASSLAQDRGRHYGYTF.

The chain is built from TRBV6-5 and TRBJ1-1; D call uncertain. Germline CDR1 is MNHEY and CDR2 is SVGAGI. The CDR3 is 11 amino acids. Trimming left V 5 bases short and J 8 bases short, with 9 bases between. CDR3 amino acids: CASSNPTEAFF. Written as DNA, the CDR3 is TGTGCCAGCAGTAATCCGACAGAAGCTTTCTTT.

The chain carries TRBV5-6 and TRBJ2-5; 8 nucleotides align to TRBD1. Trimming took 4 bases from V and 2 from J; bases not matched to a gene: 10. CDR1 is SGHDT, CDR2 YYEEEE, per germline. This CDR3 contains 16 residues. This chain's CDR3 is CASSQPRDRSQETQYF. As DNA, the CDR3 is TGTGCCAGCAGCCAACCCCGGGACAGGAGTCAAGAGACCCAGTACTTC. Based on the CDR3 plus reference TRBV5-6 and TRBJ2-5, the full variable domain is DAGVTQSPTHLIKTRGQQVTLRCSPKSGHDTVSWYQQALGQGPQFIFQYYEEEERQRGNFPDRFSGHQFPNYSSELNVNALLLGDSALYLCASSQPRDRSQETQYFGPGTRLLVL.

The chain uses TRBV6-5 and TRBJ2-7; D is ambiguous. Trimming removed 6 bases at V and 3 bases at J, with 15 bases between. The CDR3 runs to 14 residues. Per germline, CDR1 MNHEY and CDR2 SVGAGI. The CDR3 sequence: CASSPDILFYEQYF. The CDR3 region has the DNA TGTGCCAGCAGCCCTGACATTTTGTTCTACGAGCAGTACTTC.

This clone was counted between two and nine times. The chain joins TRBV27 to TRBJ2-7, with 10 positions matching TRBD2. The trim removed 3 bases at V and 6 bases at J, leaving 5 bases unmatched. The germline V gene has CDR1 MNHEY and CDR2 SMNVEV (reference sequence). The CDR3 sequence is 14 residues long. The CDR3 reads CASSFQREGREQYF. In nucleotides, the CDR3 is TGTGCCAGCAGTTTCCAGCGGGAGGGCCGCGAGCAGTACTTC.

V is TRBV2 and J is TRBJ2-2; 7 positions agree with TRBD2. J gave up 3 bases and V 6 bases, and 10 bases lay outside the gene matches. The CDR3 consists of 16 residues. Germline CDR1 is SNHLY and CDR2 is FYNNEI. CDR3 in amino acids: CASRALAGTHTGELFF. CDR3 DNA: TGTGCCAGCAGGGCATTAGCGGGCACACACACCGGGGAGCTGTTTTTT.

The V and J genes are TRBV29-1 and TRBJ2-1; 8 nucleotides line up with TRBD2. The CDR3 totals 13 residues. Per germline, CDR1 SQVTM and CDR2 ANQGSEA. V was pared by 4 bases and J by 6 bases, with 5 bases of the junction left unmatched. CDR3 sequence: CSVAGSGVNEQFF. As DNA, the CDR3 is TGCAGCGTTGCGGGTAGCGGGGTCAATGAGCAGTTCTTC.

This rearrangement joins TRBV4-1 to TRBJ1-2; tentatively, D is TRBD1 (6 bases). This CDR3 contains 15 residues. V lost 0 bases and J 5 bases, leaving 13 bases between the germline ends. Germline-derived CDR1 and CDR2 are MGHRA and YSYEKL. The CDR3 coding sequence is TGCGCCAGCAGCCAAGACCGGACAGCTTGGTATGGCTACACCTTC. Its protein is CASSQDRTAWYGYTF.

The chain joins TRBV7-8 to TRBJ2-1; D possibly corresponds to TRBD2 (6 bases). There are 14 residues in the CDR3. Germline CDR1 reads SGHVS; CDR2 reads FQNEAQ. The V and J ends lost 7 bases and 4 bases respectively, with 14 bases between them. CDR3 bases: TGTGCCAGCAACAACCGGCGGGATTACAATGAGCAGTTCTTC. Encoded protein: CASNNRRDYNEQFF.